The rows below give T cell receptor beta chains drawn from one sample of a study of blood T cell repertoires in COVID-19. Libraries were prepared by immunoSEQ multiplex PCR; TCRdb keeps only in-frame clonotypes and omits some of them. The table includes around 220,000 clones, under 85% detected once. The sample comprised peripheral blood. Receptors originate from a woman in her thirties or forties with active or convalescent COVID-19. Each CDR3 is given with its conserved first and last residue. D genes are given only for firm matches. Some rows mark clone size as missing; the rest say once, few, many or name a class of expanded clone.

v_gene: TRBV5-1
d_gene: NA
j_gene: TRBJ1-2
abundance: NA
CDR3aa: CASSLTGKDGYTF
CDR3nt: TGCGCCAGCAGCTTGACAGGGAAGGATGGCTACACCTTC

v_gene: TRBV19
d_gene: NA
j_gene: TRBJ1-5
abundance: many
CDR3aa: CASTITGFGQPQHF
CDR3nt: TGTGCCAGTACCATTACAGGGTTTGGTCAGCCCCAGCATTTT

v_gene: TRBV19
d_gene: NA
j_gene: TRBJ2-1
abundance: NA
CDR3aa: CATSAYNEQFF
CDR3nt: TGTGCCACCTCGGCCTACAATGAGCAGTTCTTC

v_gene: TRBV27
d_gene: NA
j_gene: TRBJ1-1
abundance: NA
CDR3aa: CASSPGFLNTEAFF
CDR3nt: TGTGCCAGCAGTCCGGGTTTCCTAAACACTGAAGCTTTCTTT

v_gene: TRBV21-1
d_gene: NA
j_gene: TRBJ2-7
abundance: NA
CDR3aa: CAPTGGGYEQYF
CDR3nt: TGTGCTCCGACAGGGGGAGGCTACGAGCAGTACTTC

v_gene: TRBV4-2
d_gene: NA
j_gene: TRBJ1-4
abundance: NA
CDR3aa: CASSHTWGGEEKLFF
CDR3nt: TGTGCCAGCAGCCACACCTGGGGGGGTGAGGAAAAACTGTTTTTT

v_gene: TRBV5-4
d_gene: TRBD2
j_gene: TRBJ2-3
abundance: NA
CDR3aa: CAWEGDTQYF
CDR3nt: TGTGCCTGGGAGGGAGATACGCAGTATTTT

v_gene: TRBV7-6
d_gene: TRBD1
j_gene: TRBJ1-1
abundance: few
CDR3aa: CASSSRQGMNTEAFF
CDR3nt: TGTGCCAGCAGCAGCCGACAGGGGATGAACACTGAAGCTTTCTTT

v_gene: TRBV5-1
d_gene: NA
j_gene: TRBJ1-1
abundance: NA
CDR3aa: CASSTAEGTEAFF
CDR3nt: TGCGCCAGCAGCACCGCGGAAGGCACTGAAGCTTTCTTT

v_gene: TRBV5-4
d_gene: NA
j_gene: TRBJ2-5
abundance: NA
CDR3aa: CASSYTSGNQETQYF
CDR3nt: TGTGCCAGCAGCTACACTTCCGGGAATCAAGAGACCCAGTACTTC

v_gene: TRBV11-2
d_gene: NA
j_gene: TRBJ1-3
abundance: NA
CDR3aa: CASSRSPRAGDLNTIYF
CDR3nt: TGTGCCAGCAGCCGTAGCCCCCGGGCAGGGGATTTAAACACCATATATTTT

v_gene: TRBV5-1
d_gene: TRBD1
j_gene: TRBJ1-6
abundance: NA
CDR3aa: CASSLETGGSSPLHF
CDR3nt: TGCGCCAGCAGCTTGGAGACAGGGGGCAGTTCACCCCTCCACTTT

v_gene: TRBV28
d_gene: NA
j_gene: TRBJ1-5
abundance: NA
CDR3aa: CASTGQDSRLHQPQHF
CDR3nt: TGTGCCAGCACGGGCCAGGACTCCCGCCTCCATCAGCCCCAGCATTTT

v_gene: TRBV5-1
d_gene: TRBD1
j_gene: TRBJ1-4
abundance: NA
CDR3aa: CASSPGQGYEKLFF
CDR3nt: TGCGCCAGCAGCCCTGGACAGGGATACGAAAAACTGTTTTTT

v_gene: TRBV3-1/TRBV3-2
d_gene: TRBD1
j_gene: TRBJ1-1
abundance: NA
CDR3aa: CASSPSIGQGMNTEAFF
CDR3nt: TGTGCCAGCAGCCCCTCTATAGGACAGGGGATGAACACTGAAGCTTTCTTT

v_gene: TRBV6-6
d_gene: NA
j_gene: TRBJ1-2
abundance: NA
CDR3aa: CASRATLSSGFGGYTF
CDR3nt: TGTGCCAGCAGGGCGACTCTCAGCTCGGGTTTTGGGGGCTACACCTTC

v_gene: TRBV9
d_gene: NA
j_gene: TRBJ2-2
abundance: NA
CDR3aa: CASSPRDTGELFF
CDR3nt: TGTGCCAGCAGCCCCCGAGATACCGGGGAGCTGTTTTTT

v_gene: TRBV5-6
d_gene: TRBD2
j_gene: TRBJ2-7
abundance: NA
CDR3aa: CASSGLAESSYEQYF
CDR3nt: TGTGCCAGCAGCGGACTAGCGGAGAGCTCCTACGAGCAGTACTTC

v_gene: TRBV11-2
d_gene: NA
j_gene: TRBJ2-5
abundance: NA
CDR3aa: CASSRRGAKVSPETQYF
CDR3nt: TGTGCCAGCAGCCGACGCGGGGCAAAAGTTTCACCCGAGACCCAGTACTTC

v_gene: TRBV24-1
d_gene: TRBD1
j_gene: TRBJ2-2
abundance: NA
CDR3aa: CATSDLWGQGTFESGELFF
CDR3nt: TGTGCCACCAGTGACCTGTGGGGACAGGGAACCTTCGAATCCGGGGAGCTGTTTTTT

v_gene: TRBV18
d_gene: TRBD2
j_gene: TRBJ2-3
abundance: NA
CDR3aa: CASSPPLAGASTDTQYF
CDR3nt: TGTGCCAGCTCACCGCCTCTAGCGGGGGCTAGCACAGATACGCAGTATTTT

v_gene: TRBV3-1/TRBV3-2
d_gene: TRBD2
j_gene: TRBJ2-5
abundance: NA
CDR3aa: CASSQAGLAQETQYF
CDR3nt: TGTGCCAGCAGCCAAGCTGGACTAGCGCAAGAGACCCAGTACTTC

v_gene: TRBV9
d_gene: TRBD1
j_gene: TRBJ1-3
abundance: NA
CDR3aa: CASGGTGAVGNTIYF
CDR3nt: TGTGCCAGCGGGGGGACAGGGGCTGTTGGAAACACCATATATTTT

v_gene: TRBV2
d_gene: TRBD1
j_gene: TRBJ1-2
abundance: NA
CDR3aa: CASTHRDRPNYGYTF
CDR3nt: TGTGCCAGCACCCACCGGGACAGACCTAACTATGGCTACACCTTC

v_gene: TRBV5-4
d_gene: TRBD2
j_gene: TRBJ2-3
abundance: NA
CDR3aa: CASSTIAGGPDTQYF
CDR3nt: TGTGCCAGCAGCACTATAGCGGGGGGGCCAGATACGCAGTATTTT

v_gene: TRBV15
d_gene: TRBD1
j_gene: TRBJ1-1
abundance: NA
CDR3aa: CATSQTGYDTEAFF
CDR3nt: TGTGCCACCAGCCAGACAGGGTACGACACTGAAGCTTTCTTT

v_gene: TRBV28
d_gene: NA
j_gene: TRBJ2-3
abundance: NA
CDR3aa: CASSPPSALTDTQYF
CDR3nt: TGTGCCAGCAGTCCGCCTAGCGCCCTCACAGATACGCAGTATTTT

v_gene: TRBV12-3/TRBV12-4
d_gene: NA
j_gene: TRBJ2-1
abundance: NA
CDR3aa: CASRRDLNEQFF
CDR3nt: TGTGCCAGCAGGCGGGATCTTAATGAGCAGTTCTTC

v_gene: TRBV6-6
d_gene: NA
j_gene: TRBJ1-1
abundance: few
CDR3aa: CASSPLRRNTEAFF
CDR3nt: TGTGCCAGCAGCCCGTTGAGGCGGAACACTGAAGCTTTCTTT

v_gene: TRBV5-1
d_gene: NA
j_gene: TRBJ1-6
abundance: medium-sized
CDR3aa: CASSFGGPLHF
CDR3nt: TGCGCCAGCAGCTTTGGAGGGCCCCTCCACTTT

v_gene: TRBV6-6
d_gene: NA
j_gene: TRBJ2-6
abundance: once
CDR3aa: CASSYTGTTGANVLTF
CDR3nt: TGTGCCAGCAGTTACACAGGTACGACTGGGGCCAACGTCCTGACTTTC

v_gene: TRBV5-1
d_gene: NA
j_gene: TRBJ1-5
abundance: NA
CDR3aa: CASSLGLNSNQPQHF
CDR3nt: TGCGCCAGCAGCCTAGGCCTGAATAGCAATCAGCCCCAGCATTTT

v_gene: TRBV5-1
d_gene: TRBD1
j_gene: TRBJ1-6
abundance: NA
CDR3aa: CASSSGQGDNSPLHF
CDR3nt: TGCGCCAGCAGCTCGGGACAGGGGGATAATTCACCCCTCCACTTT

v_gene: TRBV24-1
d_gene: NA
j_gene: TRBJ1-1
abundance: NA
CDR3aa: CATSLGNTEAFF
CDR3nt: TGTGCCACCAGTCTCGGTAACACTGAAGCTTTCTTT

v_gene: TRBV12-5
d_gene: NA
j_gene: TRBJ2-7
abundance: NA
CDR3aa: CASGFTGYEQYF
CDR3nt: TGTGCTAGTGGTTTTACGGGCTACGAGCAGTACTTC

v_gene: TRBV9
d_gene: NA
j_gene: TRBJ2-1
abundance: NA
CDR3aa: CASTRAGQPYNEQFF
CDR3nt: TGTGCCAGCACCCGTGCGGGGCAGCCGTACAATGAGCAGTTCTTC

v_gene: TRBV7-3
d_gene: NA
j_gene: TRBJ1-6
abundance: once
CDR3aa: CASSLSGRGNSPLHF
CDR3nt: TGTGCCAGCAGCTTAAGCGGCAGGGGCAATTCACCCCTCCACTTT

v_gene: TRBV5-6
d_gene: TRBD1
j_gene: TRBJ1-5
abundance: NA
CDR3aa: CASSPAGGGNQPQHF
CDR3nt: TGTGCCAGCAGCCCGGCAGGGGGCGGCAATCAGCCCCAGCATTTT

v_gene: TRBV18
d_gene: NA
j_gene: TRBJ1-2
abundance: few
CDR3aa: CASSSDRDLYGYTF
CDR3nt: TGTGCCAGCTCCTCCGACAGAGACCTCTATGGCTACACCTTC

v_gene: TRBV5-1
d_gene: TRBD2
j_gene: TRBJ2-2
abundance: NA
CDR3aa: CASTIWRSGETNTGELFF
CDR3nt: TGCGCCAGCACCATTTGGAGGAGCGGGGAGACAAACACCGGGGAGCTGTTTTTT

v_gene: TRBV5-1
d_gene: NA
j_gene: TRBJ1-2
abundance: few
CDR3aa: CASSLDGNGYTF
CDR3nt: TGCGCCAGCAGCTTGGACGGGAATGGCTACACCTTC

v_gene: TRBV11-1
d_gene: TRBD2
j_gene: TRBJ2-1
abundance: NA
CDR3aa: CASSRFAGGPPFF
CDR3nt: TGTGCCAGCAGCCGATTCGCGGGGGGTCCCCCCTTCTTC

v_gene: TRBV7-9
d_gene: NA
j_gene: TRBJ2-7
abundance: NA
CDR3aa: CASSLAGGRAEQYF
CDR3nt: TGTGCCAGCAGCTTAGCAGGGGGTAGGGCCGAGCAGTACTTC

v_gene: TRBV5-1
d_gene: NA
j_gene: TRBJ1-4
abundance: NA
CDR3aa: CASSLSGLDEKLFF
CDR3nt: TGCGCCAGCAGCTTGAGCGGGCTAGATGAAAAACTGTTTTTT